The present TCR beta chain was sequenced within a study of Ad26.COV2.S vaccination and SARS-CoV-2 variants. General observations from the study: It was found that vaccine and placebo recipients had similar non-spike TCR breadth. Vaccinees showed greater spike-specific TCR breadth than placebo recipients.

Method: immunoSEQ multiplex PCR; TCRdb's copy keeps in-frame clones and lacks some. The table has some 640,000 clones, 80% to 90% seen once. In regard to this clone: Its antigen is unknown.

Treatment specified: around 19 received Ad26.COV2.S at low or high dose, single or two shots; 5 received placebo; per-sample allocation not given. Samples came from day 63 after the first vaccine or placebo injection. An adult donor aged 18-55 years was enrolled in Boston. Participants' vaccine, an Ad26 vector, delivered Wuhan-strain SARS-CoV-2 spike. The TCR originated in a person aged 18-60 years who received the Ad26.COV2.S COVID-19 vaccine or a placebo. The sequences come from peripheral blood, collected in a trial of Ad26.COV2.S vaccine versus placebo.

The CDR3 DNA sequence: TGCGCCAGCAGCTCCTACCCACAGGGGAGCTCTGGAAACACCATATATTTT. Translated, it gives CASSSYPQGSSGNTIYF. This chain joins TRBV5-1 and TRBJ1-3; 7 nucleotides match TRBD1. Germline V lookup: CDR1 SGHRS, CDR2 YFSETQ. The CDR3 runs 17 residues. V gave up 3 bases and J gave up 0 bases; unmatched junction bases: 9.